The present T cell receptor (beta chain) was sequenced within a study of metastatic and nonmetastatic thyroid tumors. Study-wide background: Repertoire comparisons spanned blood and tumor or nodule tissue from malignant and benign thyroid patients. Points from the study as a whole: According to reports, the diversity of TCR beta was significantly higher in malignant thyroid tumors than in benign nodules, and this held in both blood and tumor samples.

MiXCR was used by TCRdb to re-call the PCR reads. The sample lists fewer than 5,000 clones; about 33% were seen once. In its sample, this clone ranks as large. No antigen is known for it. No treatment of any kind had been given to any patient before thyroid surgery. The specimen was adjacent normal tissue. The receptor comes from a male donor with papillary thyroid cancer or a benign thyroid nodule (not recorded which). Some clones in this sample may be carry-over from other donors' samples.

The CDR3 loop is CASSLGRVIGTGNTIYF. The CDR3 nucleotides read TGTGCCAGCAGTTTGGGCAGGGTGATAGGTACTGGAAACACCATATATTTT. The genes are TRBV12-3 or TRBV12-4 and TRBJ1-3; D possibly corresponds to TRBD1 (5 bases). Deletions cut 3 bases from V and 2 bases from J, with 17 bases between. CDR3 length equals 17 residues.